This is a list of T cell receptor beta chains from one sample in a study of control samples from healthy donors and cancer patients. Only in-frame clones appear in the TCRdb table, and some are missing; sequencing was by immunoSEQ multiplex PCR. The sample includes approximately 70,000 clones, approximately 80% of them seen just once. Sequencing was carried out using blood. The receptors come from a man over 45 in good health. Each CDR3 is given with its conserved first and last residue. The D gene is left open where the match is weak. Size tells how often a clone was seen (once, few, many) or the class of an expanded clone, and some rows leave it out.

clone size	D gene	CDR3 length	V gene	J gene	CDR3 protein	CDR3 DNA
.	.	15	TRBV11-2	TRBJ2-7	CASSLDGGGSGAQYF	TGTGCCAGCAGCTTAGACGGAGGGGGGTCTGGGGCGCAGTACTTC
few	TRBD1	16	TRBV27	TRBJ2-2	CASSPRQGNFPGELFF	TGTGCCAGCAGCCCCAGACAGGGTAATTTCCCCGGGGAGCTGTTTTTT
.	.	15	TRBV9	TRBJ2-3	CASSVSPVGTDTQYF	TGTGCCAGCAGCGTAAGCCCGGTGGGCACAGATACGCAGTATTTT
.	TRBD2	16	TRBV7-9	TRBJ2-1	CASSSGTTFSYNEQFF	TGTGCCAGCAGCTCAGGGACTACGTTTTCCTACAATGAGCAGTTCTTC
.	.	16	TRBV2	TRBJ2-3	CASSDRTSMDVDTQYF	TGTGCCAGCAGTGACCGGACCAGTATGGACGTTGATACGCAGTATTTT
.	TRBD2	17	TRBV27	TRBJ2-1	CASSLGTSGRGYNEQFF	TGTGCCAGCAGTCTCGGGACTAGCGGGAGGGGCTACAATGAGCAGTTCTTC
.	TRBD2	16	TRBV15	TRBJ2-1	CATSRGSGRALGEQFF	TGTGCCACCAGCAGAGGGAGCGGGAGGGCCCTCGGCGAGCAGTTCTTC
.	.	15	TRBV24-1	TRBJ1-2	CATSDLSGLDGGYTF	TGTGCCACCAGTGATTTGTCAGGGCTCGATGGTGGCTACACCTTC
.	.	13	TRBV11-3	TRBJ1-1	CASSLDLAAEAFF	TGTGCCAGCAGCTTAGACCTGGCCGCCGAAGCTTTCTTT
.	.	15	TRBV2	TRBJ1-2	CASNKDRLGDYGYTF	TGTGCCAGCAACAAGGACAGACTTGGGGACTATGGCTACACCTTC
.	.	15	TRBV28	TRBJ2-3	CASHSFGSPRDTQYF	TGTGCCAGCCACAGTTTCGGCAGCCCCAGAGATACGCAGTATTTT
.	.	15	TRBV9	TRBJ2-3	CASNPGVAGTDTQYF	TGTGCCAGCAACCCCGGGGTAGCCGGCACAGATACGCAGTATTTT
.	.	17	TRBV12-5	TRBJ2-5	CASGLDPSGSAQETQYF	TGTGCTAGTGGTTTGGACCCCTCGGGGAGCGCACAAGAGACCCAGTACTTC
.	TRBD2	14	TRBV5-1	TRBJ2-1	CASSPGTSYNEQFF	TGCGCCAGCAGCCCCGGGACTAGCTACAATGAGCAGTTCTTC
.	.	13	TRBV6-5	TRBJ1-5	CASTDYSNQPQHF	TGTGCCAGCACGGACTATAGCAATCAGCCCCAGCATTTT
.	.	14	TRBV6-5	TRBJ1-5	CASSYTGNNQPQHF	TGTGCCAGCAGTTACACAGGGAACAATCAGCCCCAGCATTTT
.	.	12	TRBV12-3/TRBV12-4	TRBJ2-5	CASSSNWETQYF	TGTGCCAGCAGTTCCAACTGGGAGACCCAGTACTTC
.	.	15	TRBV7-6	TRBJ2-2	CASSLTGAGTGELFF	TGTGCCAGCAGCTTAACGGGGGCTGGCACCGGGGAGCTGTTTTTT
.	TRBD2	16	TRBV7-8	TRBJ2-1	CASSYRLAGGPNEQFF	TGTGCCAGCAGCTACCGACTAGCGGGAGGGCCCAATGAGCAGTTCTTC
few	.	14	TRBV4-1	TRBJ1-6	CASSQFRVGSPLHF	TGCGCCAGCAGCCAGTTCAGAGTGGGATCACCCCTCCACTTT
.	.	13	TRBV5-6	TRBJ2-7	CASSPTGRYEQYF	TGTGCCAGCAGCCCCACCGGGCGCTACGAGCAGTACTTC
.	TRBD1	15	TRBV6-2/TRBV6-3	TRBJ2-1	CASSEWTGGKDEQFF	TGTGCCAGCAGTGAGTGGACAGGGGGAAAGGATGAGCAGTTCTTC
.	TRBD1	14	TRBV2	TRBJ2-7	CASSDGQGEREQYF	TGTGCCAGCAGTGATGGGCAGGGGGAAAGAGAGCAGTACTTC
few	TRBD1	14	TRBV7-9	TRBJ1-1	CASSAGQGVGAAFF	TGTGCCAGCAGCGCGGGACAGGGGGTAGGAGCAGCTTTCTTT
.	TRBD2	19	TRBV11-3	TRBJ2-1	CASSLEGGLSGRANNEQFF	TGTGCCAGCAGCTTAGAAGGGGGCCTGAGCGGGAGGGCGAACAATGAGCAGTTCTTC
once	.	12	TRBV7-9	TRBJ1-5	CASSSLDQPQHF	TGTGCCAGCAGCTCCCTGGATCAGCCCCAGCATTTT
.	TRBD1	17	TRBV19	TRBJ2-1	CASSIVPGGILYNEQFF	TGTGCCAGTAGTATAGTCCCAGGGGGCATCCTTTACAATGAGCAGTTCTTC
.	.	13	TRBV30	TRBJ2-4	CAWSVRGGNIQYF	TGTGCCTGGAGTGTACGTGGGGGAAACATTCAGTACTTC
.	TRBD2	17	TRBV25-1	TRBJ2-1	CASSESPSGRAYNEQFF	TGTGCCAGCAGTGAATCCCCCAGCGGGAGGGCCTACAATGAGCAGTTCTTC
.	TRBD1	14	TRBV5-1	TRBJ2-3	CASSWGQPTDTQYF	TGCGCCAGCAGCTGGGGACAGCCCACAGATACGCAGTATTTT
.	.	13	TRBV4-1	TRBJ1-5	CASSQVILQPQHF	TGCGCCAGCAGCCAAGTTATTCTTCAGCCCCAGCATTTT
once	TRBD1	15	TRBV7-9	TRBJ1-4	CASSSSRDSREKLFF	TGTGCCAGCAGCTCGTCCCGGGACAGTCGAGAAAAACTGTTTTTT